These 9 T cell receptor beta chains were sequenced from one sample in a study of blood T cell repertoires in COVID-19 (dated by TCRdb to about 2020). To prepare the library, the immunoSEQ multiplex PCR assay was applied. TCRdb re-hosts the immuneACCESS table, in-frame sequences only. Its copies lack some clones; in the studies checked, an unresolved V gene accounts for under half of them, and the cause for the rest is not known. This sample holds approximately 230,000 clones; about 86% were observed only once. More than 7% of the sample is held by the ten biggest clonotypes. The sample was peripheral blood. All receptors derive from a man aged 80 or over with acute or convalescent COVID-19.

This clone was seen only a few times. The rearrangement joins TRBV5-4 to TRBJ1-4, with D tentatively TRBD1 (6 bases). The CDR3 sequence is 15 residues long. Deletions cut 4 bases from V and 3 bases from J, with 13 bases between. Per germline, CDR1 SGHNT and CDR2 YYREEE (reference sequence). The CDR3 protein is CASSKLGQPNEKLFF. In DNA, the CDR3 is TGTGCCAGCAGCAAACTAGGACAGCCTAATGAAAAACTGTTTTTT.

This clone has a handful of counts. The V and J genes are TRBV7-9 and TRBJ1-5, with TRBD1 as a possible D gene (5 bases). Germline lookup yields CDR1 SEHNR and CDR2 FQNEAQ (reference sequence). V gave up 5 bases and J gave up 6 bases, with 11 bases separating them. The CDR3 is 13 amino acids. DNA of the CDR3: TGTGCCAGCAGCCCCAACGGGGGTCAGCCCCAGCATTTT. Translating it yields CASSPNGGQPQHF. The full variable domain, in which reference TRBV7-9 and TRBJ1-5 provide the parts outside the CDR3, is DTGVSQNPRHKITKRGQNVTFRCDPISEHNRLYWYRQTLGQGPEFLTYFQNEAQLEKSRLLSDRFSAERPKGSFSTLEIQRTEQGDSAMYLCASSPNGGQPQHFGDGTRLSIL.

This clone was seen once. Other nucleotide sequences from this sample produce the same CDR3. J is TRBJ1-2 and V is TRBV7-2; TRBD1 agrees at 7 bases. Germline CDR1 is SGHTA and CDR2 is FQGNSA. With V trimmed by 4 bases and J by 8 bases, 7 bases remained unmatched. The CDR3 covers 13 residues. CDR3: CASSSRTGRGYTF. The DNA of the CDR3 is TGTGCCAGCAGCTCAAGGACAGGCCGGGGCTACACCTTC.

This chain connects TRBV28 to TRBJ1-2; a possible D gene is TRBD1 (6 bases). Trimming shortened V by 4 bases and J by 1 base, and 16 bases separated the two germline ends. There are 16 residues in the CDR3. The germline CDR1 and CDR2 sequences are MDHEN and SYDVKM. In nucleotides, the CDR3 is TGTGCCAGCAGTTCCCCCCAGGGGTTGTTTAACTATGGCTACACCTTC. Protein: CASSSPQGLFNYGYTF.

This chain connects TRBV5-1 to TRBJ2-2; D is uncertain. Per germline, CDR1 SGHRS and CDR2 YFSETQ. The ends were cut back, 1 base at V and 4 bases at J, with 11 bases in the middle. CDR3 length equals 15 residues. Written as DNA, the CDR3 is TGCGCCAGCAGCTTGCAAGCAGGATCCACCGGGGAGCTGTTTTTT. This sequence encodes CASSLQAGSTGELFF.

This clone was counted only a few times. CDR3 sequence reads: CASSRPGQAGTEAFF. CDR3 coding DNA: TGTGCCAGCAGCAGACCGGGACAGGCTGGGACTGAAGCTTTCTTT. J is TRBJ1-1 and V is TRBV11-2; TRBD1 matches 8 bases. The CDR3 loop spans 15 amino acids. Germline trimming cut 5 bases from V and 5 bases from J; bases unmatched to any gene: 10. The germline V gene has CDR1 SGHAT and CDR2 FQNNGV.

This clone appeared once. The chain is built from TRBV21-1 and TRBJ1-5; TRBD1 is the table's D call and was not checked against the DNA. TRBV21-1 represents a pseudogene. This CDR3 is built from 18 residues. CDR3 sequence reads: CASSKEVGDPQGNQPQHF. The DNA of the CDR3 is TGTGCCAGCAGCAAAGAGGTCGGTGACCCGCAGGGAAATCAGCCCCAGCATTTT.

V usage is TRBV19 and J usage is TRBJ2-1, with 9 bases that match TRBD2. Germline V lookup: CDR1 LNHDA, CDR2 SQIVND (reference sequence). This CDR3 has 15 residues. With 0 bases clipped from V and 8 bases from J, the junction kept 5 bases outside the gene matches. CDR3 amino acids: CASSIEGSGRHEQFF. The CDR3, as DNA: TGTGCCAGTAGTATAGAAGGTAGCGGGAGACATGAGCAGTTCTTC.

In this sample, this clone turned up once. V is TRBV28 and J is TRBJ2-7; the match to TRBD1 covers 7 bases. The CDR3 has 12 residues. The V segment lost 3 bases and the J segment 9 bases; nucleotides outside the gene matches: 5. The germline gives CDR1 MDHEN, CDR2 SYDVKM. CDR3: CASSLRGRGQYF. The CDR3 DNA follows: TGTGCCAGCAGTTTGAGGGGGCGAGGGCAGTACTTC. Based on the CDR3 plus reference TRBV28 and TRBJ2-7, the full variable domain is DVKVTQSSRYLVKRTGEKVFLECVQDMDHENMFWYRQDPGLGLRLIYFSYDVKMKEKGDIPEGYSVSREKKERFSLILESASTNQTSMYLCASSLRGRGQYFGPGTRLTVT.